Each of the 24 T cell receptor beta chains below was sequenced from the same sample in a study of OX40 agonist ivuxolimab in advanced cancers. Method: immunoSEQ multiplex PCR; TCRdb's copy keeps in-frame clones and lacks some. The sample records more than 45,000 clones, approximately 94% being singletons. Sequencing was performed on CD4+ or CD8+ T cells sorted from blood, taken in a trial of the OX40 agonist ivuxolimab. These receptors were collected from an adult with an advanced solid tumor such as melanoma, head and neck, liver or kidney cancer.

The chain carries TRBV4-1 and TRBJ1-3; D possibly corresponds to TRBD1 (6 bases). The CDR3 extends over 17 amino acids. Deletions cut 1 base from V and 0 bases from J, with 13 bases between. Germline V gene lookup returns CDR1 MGHRA and CDR2 YSYEKL. The CDR3, as DNA: TGCGCCAGCAGCCAAGTTACGGGACACCGCTCTGGAAACACCATATATTTT. Its translation is CASSQVTGHRSGNTIYF.

The chain carries TRBV6-6 and TRBJ2-1; D is unresolved. The germline CDR1 and CDR2 sequences are MNHNY and SVGAGI (reference sequence). With 3 bases removed from V and 4 bases from J, the gap between germline ends came to 10 bases. This CDR3 has 14 amino acids. The CDR3 region is CASSYSPLYNEQFF. The CDR3 coding sequence is TGTGCCAGCAGTTATTCCCCCTTATACAATGAGCAGTTCTTC.

This rearrangement joins TRBV30 to TRBJ1-6, with 7 bases aligning to TRBD1. J was trimmed by 7 bases and V by 3 bases; bases with no gene match: 6. This CDR3 has 14 amino acids. Per germline, CDR1 GTSNPN and CDR2 SVGIG (reference sequence). The CDR3 is CAWSRGGANSPLHF. In DNA form, the CDR3 reads TGTGCCTGGAGCAGAGGGGGCGCGAATTCACCCCTCCACTTT.

This chain links TRBV27 with TRBJ1-4, with 8 nucleotides matching TRBD1. This CDR3 comprises 14 residues. Germline V lookup: CDR1 MNHEY, CDR2 SMNVEV (reference sequence). The V and J ends lost 4 bases and 8 bases, in that order; junction bases with no gene match: 6. The DNA for the CDR3 is TGTGCCAGCAGTTCGGACAGGGTCGGAGAAAAACTGTTTTTT. Translated, it gives CASSSDRVGEKLFF.

The chain combines TRBV30 with TRBJ2-1; no clear D. The CDR3 consists of 14 residues. The V gene's germline CDR1 is GTSNPN and CDR2 SVGIG (reference sequence). V was shortened by 5 bases and J by 10 bases, with 21 bases between the two germline ends. The CDR3 nucleotides read TGTGCCTGGGGCACGTTCTCGGTGTTCAAAGAGCAGTTCTTC. This gives the protein CAWGTFSVFKEQFF.

V and J are TRBV6-1 and TRBJ1-2; D not resolved. In germline, CDR1 is MNHNS, CDR2 SASEGT. The CDR3 runs to 9 residues. Trimming shortened V by 6 bases and J by 8 bases, and 4 bases separated the two germline ends. The CDR3 region has the DNA TGTGCCAGCAGGGGAGGCTACACCTTC. Its protein product is CASRGGYTF.

The CDR3 region has the DNA TGTGCCTGGAGTCCCGGCTCTGGGGCCAACGTCCTGACTTTC. Amino acid sequence: CAWSPGSGANVLTF. The chain carries TRBV30 and TRBJ2-6; D is unresolved. Germline V gene sequence: CDR1 GTSNPN, CDR2 SVGIG (reference sequence). The CDR3 is 14 residues long. The V end lost 2 bases, the J end lost 0 bases, and 5 bases lay between the germline ends.

The genes are TRBV30 and TRBJ2-3; D remains unclear. The germline V and J ends were trimmed by 4 bases and 4 bases, with 6 bases remaining between them. In germline, CDR1 is GTSNPN, CDR2 SVGIG (reference sequence). The CDR3 covers 11 residues. The CDR3 DNA sequence: TGTGCCTGGAAAATTTCAGATACGCAGTATTTT. Residues: CAWKISDTQYF.

This chain connects TRBV27 to TRBJ1-3; D is unresolved. Germline V lookup: CDR1 MNHEY, CDR2 SMNVEV (reference sequence). The CDR3 consists of 15 residues. The germline V and J ends were trimmed by 6 bases and 2 bases, with 14 bases remaining between them. The CDR3 loop is CASSPLSGPGNTIYF. Here the CDR3 DNA reads TGTGCCAGCAGCCCGCTTAGCGGACCTGGAAACACCATATATTTT.

This clone has only one observation. CDR3 region: CASSYLGSMNTEAFF. For the CDR3, the DNA is TGTGCCAGCAGTTATTTGGGAAGCATGAACACTGAAGCTTTCTTT. The chain uses TRBV6-6 and TRBJ1-1; D ambiguous. Per the germline V gene, CDR1 is MNHNY and CDR2 is SVGAGI (reference sequence). The CDR3 is 15 residues long. V gave up 3 bases and J gave up 0 bases, with 11 bases separating them.

V usage is TRBV27 and J usage is TRBJ2-1, with TRBD2 identical over 8 bases. J gave up 6 bases and V 6 bases, and 7 bases lay outside the gene matches. CDR1 MNHEY and CDR2 SMNVEV come from the germline V gene (reference sequence). The CDR3 totals 14 residues. CDR3 DNA: TGTGCCAGCAGGGAGCGGGAGTTGTCCAATGAGCAGTTCTTC. It codes for CASRERELSNEQFF.

V gene TRBV19 combines with J gene TRBJ2-7; 10 nucleotides agree with TRBD2. The CDR3 is 14 residues long. Germline V gene lookup returns CDR1 LNHDA and CDR2 SQIVND (reference sequence). The J segment lost 0 bases and the V segment lost 10 bases, leaving 6 bases of the junction unmatched. The CDR3: CAMRAGGDSYEQYF. The CDR3 DNA is TGTGCCATGAGAGCGGGAGGGGACTCCTACGAGCAGTACTTC.

The rearrangement joins TRBV6-1 to TRBJ1-5; D is perhaps TRBD1 (5 bases). The CDR3 has 14 amino acids. Germline V gene lookup returns CDR1 MNHNS and CDR2 SASEGT. The V end lost 10 bases, the J end lost 6 bases, and 19 bases lay between the germline ends. The CDR3 coding sequence is TGTGCCACTTGGAACGGGGCAGGTATTCAGCCCCAGCATTTT. Its protein product is CATWNGAGIQPQHF.

The chain is built from TRBV27 and TRBJ2-1; 8 nucleotides align to TRBD2. The CDR3 consists of 13 residues. With 8 bases clipped from V and 6 bases from J, the junction kept 6 bases outside the gene matches. Germline V lookup: CDR1 MNHEY, CDR2 SMNVEV (reference sequence). The CDR3 sequence: CASGSGSFNEQFF. The CDR3 bases are TGTGCCAGCGGGAGCGGGAGTTTCAATGAGCAGTTCTTC.

The chain employs TRBV6-8 and TRBJ1-1; tentatively, D is TRBD1 (6 bases). V was cut by 2 bases and J by 11 bases, with 18 bases left in between. The CDR3 loop spans 14 amino acids. Germline V gene data show CDR1 as MNHGY and CDR2 as SAAAGT. In DNA form, the CDR3 reads TGTGCCAGCAGTTACGGACAAATTGGGGGGGCGGCTTTCTTT. Protein product: CASSYGQIGGAAFF.

The J gene is TRBJ1-3, the V gene TRBV28; D possibly corresponds to TRBD1 (6 bases). The V end was cut by 5 bases, the J end by 2 bases, with 16 bases between. The CDR3 totals 16 residues. The germline V gene encodes CDR1 MDHEN and CDR2 SYDVKM. CDR3 nucleotides: TGTGCCAGCAGTCCCCAATACAGGGTGGCTGGAAACACCATATATTTT. Protein product: CASSPQYRVAGNTIYF.

The V gene is TRBV13, the J gene TRBJ2-7, with D perhaps TRBD2 (5 bases). Germline V gene sequence: CDR1 PRHDT, CDR2 FYEKMQ (reference sequence). V was shortened by 0 bases and J by 2 bases, with 11 bases between the two germline ends. This CDR3 is 15 amino acids long. The CDR3 DNA follows: TGTGCCAGCAGCTTAGGGGCTGGAGGCACCTACGAGCAGTACTTC. Translation: CASSLGAGGTYEQYF.

J is TRBJ2-2 and V is TRBV28; 9 bases fit TRBD1. Trimming took 8 bases from V and 5 from J; bases not matched to a gene: 9. Germline values: CDR1 MDHEN, CDR2 SYDVKM. This CDR3 is 15 amino acids long. The DNA for the CDR3 is TGTGCCAGCTCCGAACAGGGGGCAGGGACCGGGGAGCTGTTTTTT. The encoded protein is CASSEQGAGTGELFF.

The J gene is TRBJ1-2, the V gene TRBV27; 7 positions match TRBD1. With 3 bases clipped from V and 6 bases from J, the junction kept 1 base outside the gene matches. The CDR3 extends over 12 amino acids. Germline CDR1 and CDR2: MNHEY and SMNVEV (reference sequence). The CDR3 reads CASSLTGNGYTF. The CDR3 bases are TGTGCCAGCAGTTTGACAGGGAATGGCTACACCTTC.

This clone was detected once. CDR3 in DNA: TGCGCCAGCAGCTCACGAGGGGAGCGCGTAGAGACCCAGTACTTC. Translated: CASSSRGERVETQYF. The chain couples TRBV5-1 to TRBJ2-5; D is tentatively TRBD1 or TRBD2 (5 bases each). The CDR3 has 15 amino acids. Trimming left V 3 bases short and J 4 bases short, with 16 bases between. CDR1 and CDR2 from the germline V gene are SGHRS and YFSETQ.

The rearrangement uses TRBV19 and TRBJ2-3, with D unresolved. V lost 9 bases and J lost 2, with 12 bases in between. Germline V lookup: CDR1 LNHDA, CDR2 SQIVND (reference sequence). The CDR3 extends over 13 amino acids. The CDR3 spells CASAAAYTDTQYF. In nucleotides, the CDR3 is TGTGCCAGCGCGGCAGCGTACACAGATACGCAGTATTTT. The complete variable domain, with remaining parts taken from reference TRBV19 and TRBJ2-3, reads DGGITQSPKYLFRKEGQNVTLSCEQNLNHDAMYWYRQDPGQGLRLIYYSQIVNDFQKGDIAEGYSVSREKKESFPLTVTSAQKNPTAFYLCASAAAYTDTQYFGPGTRLTVL.

This chain uses TRBV6-6 with TRBJ1-5; 9 nucleotides agree with TRBD1. The CDR3 runs to 14 residues. Germline CDR1 MNHNY, CDR2 SVGAGI (reference sequence). The V gene end was trimmed by 6 bases and the J gene end by 6 bases; junction bases not matched to a gene: 6. CDR3 sequence (DNA): TGTGCCAGCAGCCAAACAGGGGGCACTCAGCCCCAGCATTTT. Its translation: CASSQTGGTQPQHF.

CDR3 loop: CASGGDGANVLTF. In nucleotides, the CDR3 is TGCGCCAGCGGGGGGGACGGGGCCAACGTCCTGACTTTC. V and J are TRBV5-1 and TRBJ2-6, with 7 bases lining up with TRBD2. The V gene's germline CDR1 is SGHRS and CDR2 YFSETQ. This CDR3 has 13 residues. Trimming at V came to 7 bases and at J to 4 bases, leaving 2 bases not matched to a gene.

The V call is TRBV5-5, the J call TRBJ2-3, with 8 bases that match TRBD2. Germline CDR1 is SGHKS and CDR2 is YYEKEE (reference sequence). This CDR3 comprises 14 residues. The trim removed 0 bases at V and 6 bases at J, leaving 3 bases unmatched. The chain's CDR3 is CASSLEAGVDTQYF. The DNA of the CDR3 is TGTGCCAGCAGCTTGGAAGCGGGGGTGGATACGCAGTATTTT. Combining the CDR3 with reference TRBV5-5 and TRBJ2-3 gives the whole variable domain DAGVTQSPTHLIKTRGQQVTLRCSPISGHKSVSWYQQVLGQGPQFIFQYYEKEERGRGNFPDRFSARQFPNYSSELNVNALLLGDSALYLCASSLEAGVDTQYFGPGTRLTVL.